The present T cell receptor (beta chain) was sequenced within a study of metastatic and nonmetastatic thyroid tumors. Prior to thyroid surgery, none of the patients had received any treatment. TCRdb re-called the PCR reads with MiXCR. The profile shows about 30,000 clones, approximately 25% of them singletons. The table lists this clone with many counts. The CDR3 has 15 amino acids. Losses at the gene ends were 4 bases for V and 2 bases for J; bases not matched to a gene: 7. Germline values: CDR1 PRHDT, CDR2 FYEKMQ (reference sequence). The gene calls are TRBV13 and TRBJ2-7, with 8 bases lining up with TRBD1. The clonotype originates from a female donor with papillary thyroid cancer or a benign thyroid nodule (not recorded which). Some clones in this sample may be carry-over from other donors' samples. Material for sequencing was blood. The CDR3 spells CASSYTGGPPYEQYF. The CDR3 DNA reads TGTGCCAGCAGCTACACAGGGGGTCCGCCCTACGAGCAGTACTTC.